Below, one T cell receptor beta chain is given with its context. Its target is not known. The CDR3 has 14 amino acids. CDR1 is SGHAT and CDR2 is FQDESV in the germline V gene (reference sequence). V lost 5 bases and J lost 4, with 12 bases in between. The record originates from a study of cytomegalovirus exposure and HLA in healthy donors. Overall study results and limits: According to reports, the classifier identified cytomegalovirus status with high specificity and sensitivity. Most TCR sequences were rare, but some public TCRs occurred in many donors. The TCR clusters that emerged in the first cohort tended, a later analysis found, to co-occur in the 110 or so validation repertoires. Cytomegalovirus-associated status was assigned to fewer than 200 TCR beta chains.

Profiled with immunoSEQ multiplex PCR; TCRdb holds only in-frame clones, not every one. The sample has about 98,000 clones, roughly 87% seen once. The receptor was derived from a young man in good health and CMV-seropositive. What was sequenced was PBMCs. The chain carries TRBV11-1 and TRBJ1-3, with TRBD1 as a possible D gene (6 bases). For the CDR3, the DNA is TGTGCCAGCAGCGTCACAGGGTTCGGAAACACCATATATTTT. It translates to CASSVTGFGNTIYF.